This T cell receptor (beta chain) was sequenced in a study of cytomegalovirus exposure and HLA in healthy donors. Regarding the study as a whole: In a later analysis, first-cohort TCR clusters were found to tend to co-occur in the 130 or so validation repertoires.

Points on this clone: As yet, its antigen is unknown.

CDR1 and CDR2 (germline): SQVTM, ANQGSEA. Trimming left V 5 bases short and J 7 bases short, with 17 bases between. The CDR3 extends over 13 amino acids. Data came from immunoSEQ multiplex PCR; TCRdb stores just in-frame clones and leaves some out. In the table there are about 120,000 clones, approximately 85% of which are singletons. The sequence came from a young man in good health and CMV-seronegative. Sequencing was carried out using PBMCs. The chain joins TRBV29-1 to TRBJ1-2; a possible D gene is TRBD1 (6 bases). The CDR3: CSVPIGGGSGYTF. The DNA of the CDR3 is TGCAGCGTTCCAATAGGGGGGGGCTCTGGCTACACCTTC. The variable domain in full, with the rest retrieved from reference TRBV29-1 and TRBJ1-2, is SAVISQKPSRDICQRGTSLTIQCQVDSQVTMMFWYRQQPGQSLTLIATANQGSEATYESGFVIDKFPISRPNLTFSTLTVSNMSPEDSSIYLCSVPIGGGSGYTFGSGTRLTVV.